The 11 T cell receptor beta chains below were found in one sample sequenced in a study of cytomegalovirus exposure and HLA in healthy donors. PCR involved 60 Vbeta and 13 Jbeta primers. Repertoires were generated with immunoSEQ multiplex PCR, while TCRdb's copy carries only in-frame clones and drops some. The sample carries about 150,000 clones, just under 75% recorded once. The sequencing sample was made of PBMCs. All receptors derive from a woman under 30 in good health and CMV-seronegative.

V and J are TRBV6-5 and TRBJ1-3, with TRBD1 matching over 7 bases. J was trimmed by 0 bases and V by 4 bases; bases with no gene match: 3. The V gene's germline CDR1 is MNHEY and CDR2 SVGAGI. CDR3 length: 15 amino acids. The CDR3 loop reads CASSLDRPSGNTIYF. CDR3 sequence (DNA): TGTGCCAGCAGTTTGGACAGGCCCTCTGGAAACACCATATATTTT.

The V gene is TRBV27, the J gene TRBJ2-3; D gene uncertain. CDR1 and CDR2 from the germline V gene are MNHEY and SMNVEV (reference sequence). Deletions cut 2 bases from V and 1 base from J, with 10 bases between. The CDR3 is 15 amino acids. CDR3 amino acids: CASSLDWSGTDTQYF. The CDR3 DNA follows: TGTGCCAGCAGTTTAGACTGGTCTGGCACAGATACGCAGTATTTT.

This chain links TRBV29-1 with TRBJ2-7, with D maybe TRBD1 (6 bases). Trimming shortened V by 8 bases and J by 4 bases, and 24 bases separated the two germline ends. CDR1 is SQVTM and CDR2 is ANQGSEA in the germline V gene. The CDR3 is 15 amino acids. The CDR3 DNA follows: TGCAGCTCCCGCTCGGGCATGCAGGGGAAATACGAGCAGTACGTC. It yields the protein CSSRSGMQGKYEQYV.

The chain carries TRBV4-3 and TRBJ2-2; 11 nucleotides line up with TRBD2. The CDR3 sequence is 17 residues long. With V trimmed by 3 bases and J by 2 bases, 5 bases remained unmatched. Germline loops: CDR1 LGHNA, CDR2 YSLEER. The CDR3 spells CASSQVAGGINTGELFF. CDR3 sequence (DNA): TGCGCCAGCAGCCAGGTAGCGGGAGGGATAAACACCGGGGAGCTGTTTTTT.

The chain has TRBV13 and TRBJ2-1; 13 nucleotides agree with TRBD2. After removal of 5 bases from V and 10 bases from J, the junction contained 11 bases not matched to a gene. Germline V lookup: CDR1 PRHDT, CDR2 FYEKMQ (reference sequence). This CDR3 has 16 amino acids. The CDR3 DNA follows: TGTGCCAGCAGCCAAGAGGGACTAGCGGGAACAGGGGAGCAGTTCTTC. Residues: CASSQEGLAGTGEQFF.

The rearrangement links TRBV7-2 to TRBJ1-6, with TRBD1 identical over 10 bases. The trim removed 2 bases at V and 8 bases at J, leaving 3 bases unmatched. Germline values: CDR1 SGHTA, CDR2 FQGNSA. There are 15 residues in the CDR3. For the CDR3, the DNA is TGTGCCAGCAGCTTAATAGGGACAGGGGATTCACCCCTCCACTTT. Encoded protein: CASSLIGTGDSPLHF.

This clone has a handful of counts. The rearrangement uses TRBV15 and TRBJ2-3; D gene unclear. This CDR3 has 13 amino acids. Germline CDR1 reads LNHNV; CDR2 reads YYDKDF (reference sequence). Trimming took off 5 bases at V and 8 bases at J, with 14 bases between the two ends. CDR3 protein: CATSPMRIATQYF. In nucleotides, the CDR3 is TGTGCCACCAGCCCCATGCGGATTGCTACGCAGTATTTT.

The chain has TRBV7-2 and TRBJ2-3, with D maybe TRBD2 (7 bases). This CDR3 region has 15 residues. Per the germline V gene, CDR1 is SGHTA and CDR2 is FQGNSA. V dropped 2 bases and J dropped 3 bases, with 12 bases sitting between them. The CDR3 sequence is CASSLLGGGTDTQYF. CDR3 nucleotides: TGTGCCAGCAGCTTATTAGGGGGGGGGACAGATACGCAGTATTTT.

V gene TRBV30 combines with J gene TRBJ1-2; D gene ambiguous. The CDR3 has 15 residues. Germline V gene lookup returns CDR1 GTSNPN and CDR2 SVGIG (reference sequence). V was shortened by 3 bases and J by 1 base, with 15 bases between the two germline ends. CDR3 in DNA: TGTGCCTGGAGCCCTAAGGGAGGGATTAACTATGGCTACACCTTC. It yields the protein CAWSPKGGINYGYTF.

The DNA of the CDR3 is TGTGCCACCAGCAGGGACAGGGCAGATCAGCCCCAGCATTTT. This codes for CATSRDRADQPQHF. This chain links TRBV15 with TRBJ1-5; 8 bases line up with TRBD1. From germline, CDR1 is LNHNV and CDR2 YYDKDF (reference sequence). This CDR3 has 14 residues. Unmatched junction bases numbered 3, after V lost 3 bases and J lost 5 bases.

In its sample, this clone is medium-sized (0.01 to 0.1%). This rearrangement joins TRBV2 to TRBJ2-6; D is perhaps TRBD2 (5 bases). V was clipped by 11 bases and J by 0 bases, with 11 bases between them. CDR1 is SNHLY, CDR2 FYNNEI, per germline. The CDR3 is 14 amino acids. CDR3 region: CASSGNSGANVLTF. CDR3 in DNA: TGTGCCTCCTCCGGGAACTCTGGGGCCAACGTCCTGACTTTC.